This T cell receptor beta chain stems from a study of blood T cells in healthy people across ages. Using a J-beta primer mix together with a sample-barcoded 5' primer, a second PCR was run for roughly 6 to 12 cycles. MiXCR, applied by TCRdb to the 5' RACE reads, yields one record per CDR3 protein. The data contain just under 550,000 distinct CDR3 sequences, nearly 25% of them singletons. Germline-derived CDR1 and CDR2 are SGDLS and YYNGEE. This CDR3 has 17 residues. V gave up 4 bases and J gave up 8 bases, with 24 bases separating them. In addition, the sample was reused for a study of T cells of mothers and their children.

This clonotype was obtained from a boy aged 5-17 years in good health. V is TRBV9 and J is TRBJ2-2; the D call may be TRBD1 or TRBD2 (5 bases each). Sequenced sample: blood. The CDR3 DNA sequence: TGTGCCAGCAGCCCTCCCATTGACCGGGACCCTCGGGGGGAGCTGTTTTTT. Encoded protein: CASSPPIDRDPRGELFF.